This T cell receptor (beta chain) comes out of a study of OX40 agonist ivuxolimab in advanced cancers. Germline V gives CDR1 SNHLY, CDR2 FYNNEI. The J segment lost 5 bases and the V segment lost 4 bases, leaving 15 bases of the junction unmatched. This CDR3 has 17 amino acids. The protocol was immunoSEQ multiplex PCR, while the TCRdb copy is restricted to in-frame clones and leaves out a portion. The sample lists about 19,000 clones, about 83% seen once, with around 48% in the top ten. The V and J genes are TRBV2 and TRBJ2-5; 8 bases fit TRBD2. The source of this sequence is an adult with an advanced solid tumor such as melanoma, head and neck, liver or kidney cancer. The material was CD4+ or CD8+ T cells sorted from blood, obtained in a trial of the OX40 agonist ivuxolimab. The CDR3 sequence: CASSAPRQRGSGETQYF. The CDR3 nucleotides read TGTGCCAGCAGTGCCCCTCGCCAGCGGGGGTCCGGGGAGACCCAGTACTTC.